These 4 T cell receptor beta chains were all obtained from the same sample, sequenced in a study of T cells in Graves' hyperthyroidism and ophthalmopathy. It was RNA transcripts that yielded the amplified TCR beta CDR3 regions. HTBI primers were employed in a first-round RT-PCR of the TCR CDR3. TCRdb redid the calling of the multiplex PCR reads with MiXCR, one entry per CDR3 protein. In the table there are about 320,000 distinct CDR3 sequences, about 15% of which are singletons. Sequencing was done on a sample of blood. The source is a young man with Graves' hyperthyroidism.

The chain links TRBV9 to TRBJ2-3, with D hard to call. There are 13 residues in the CDR3. V gave up 0 bases and J gave up 3 bases, with 5 bases separating them. Per the germline V gene, CDR1 is SGDLS and CDR2 is YYNGEE. The CDR3 DNA follows: TGTGCCAGCAGCGTAGGAGCTACAGATACGCAGTATTTT. Amino acids: CASSVGATDTQYF.

V usage is TRBV20-1 and J usage is TRBJ2-7; 10 bases are a match to TRBD2. V was clipped by 6 bases and J by 2 bases; unmatched bases: 4. CDR3 length: 13 amino acids. Looked up from germline, CDR1 is DFQATT and CDR2 is SNEGSKA (reference sequence). The CDR3 spells CSANSGRTYEQYF. The CDR3 DNA reads TGCAGTGCCAATAGCGGGAGGACCTACGAGCAGTACTTC.

Many counts were recorded for this clonotype. The chain uses TRBV18 and TRBJ2-1; 8 nucleotides agree with TRBD1. CDR3 length equals 14 residues. Germline V lookup: CDR1 KGHSH, CDR2 LQKENI. The V and J ends lost 0 bases and 10 bases, in that order; junction bases with no gene match: 5. CDR3 coding DNA: TGTGCCAGCTCACCACCCGGACAGGGTCAAGAGCAGTTCTTC. Translation: CASSPPGQGQEQFF. Full variable domain (outside the CDR3, taken from reference TRBV18 and TRBJ2-1): NAGVMQNPRHLVRRRGQEARLRCSPMKGHSHVYWYRQLPEEGLKFMVYLQKENIIDESGMPKERFSAEFPKEGPSILRIQQVVRGDSAAYFCASSPPGQGQEQFFGPGTRLTVL.

In its sample, this clonotype was seen many times. V gene TRBV28 combines with J gene TRBJ2-2, with 7 bases lining up with TRBD1. This CDR3 is built from 15 residues. In germline, CDR1 is MDHEN, CDR2 SYDVKM. Trimming took 6 bases from V and 1 from J; bases not matched to a gene: 5. The CDR3 loop is CASRQTGMNTGELFF. The CDR3 nucleotides are TGTGCCAGCAGGCAGACAGGGATGAACACCGGGGAGCTGTTTTTT.